This is a list of T cell receptor beta chains from one sample in a study of cytomegalovirus exposure and HLA in healthy donors. Produced via immunoSEQ multiplex PCR; TCRdb's table is partial and in-frame only. The table has roughly 180,000 clones, around 82% seen once. Sequencing was carried out using PBMCs. These receptors were collected from a woman aged 45-65 years in good health and CMV-seropositive. Both conserved end residues are part of each CDR3. Each record gives: clone size, J gene, V gene, D gene, CDR3 protein, CDR3 DNA. The D gene is left open where the match is weak. The listing skips clone size in some rows; elsewhere it reads once, few, many or a size class.

>.|TRBJ1-5|TRBV6-5|.
CASRSGRYQPQHF
TGTGCCAGCAGATCAGGGAGGTATCAGCCCCAGCATTTT
>.|TRBJ1-5|TRBV27|TRBD1
CASSLTGQQPQHF
TGTGCCAGCAGTTTGACAGGGCAACAGCCCCAGCATTTT
>.|TRBJ2-2|TRBV30|.
CAWSGLGDTGELFF
TGTGCCTGGAGTGGGCTCGGGGACACCGGGGAGCTGTTTTTT
>.|TRBJ2-3|TRBV7-9|TRBD2
CASSSGGGARDTQYF
TGTGCCAGCAGCTCGGGCGGGGGGGCCCGGGATACGCAGTATTTT
>.|TRBJ1-1|TRBV5-1|.
CASSFNMNTEAFF
TGCGCCAGCAGCTTCAACATGAACACTGAAGCTTTCTTT
>.|TRBJ2-7|TRBV7-3|.
CASSWDTTYEQYF
TGTGCCAGCAGCTGGGACACGACCTACGAGCAGTACTTC
>.|TRBJ2-2|TRBV10-1|.
CASSSSGGTGELFF
.
>.|TRBJ1-2|TRBV30|.
CAWTVGYGYTF
TGTGCCTGGACCGTCGGCTATGGCTACACCTTC
>.|TRBJ1-3|TRBV2|TRBD1
CASSDPGQGVDTIYF
TGTGCCAGCAGTGACCCGGGACAGGGGGTGGACACCATATATTTT
>few|TRBJ2-3|TRBV5-8|.
CASSLKWGRGTDTQYF
TGTGCCAGCAGCTTGAAATGGGGCAGGGGAACAGATACGCAGTATTTT
>.|TRBJ2-7|TRBV11-2|.
CASSSLAYYEQYF
TGTGCCAGCAGCTCTCTAGCGTACTACGAGCAGTACTTC
>few|TRBJ2-1|TRBV5-1|TRBD2
CASSSLAGGGNEQFF
TGCGCCAGCAGCTCACTAGCGGGGGGCGGGAATGAGCAGTTCTTC
>.|TRBJ2-3|TRBV6-5|TRBD1
CASSYEGQDGADTQYF
TGTGCCAGCAGTTACGAAGGACAGGACGGGGCAGATACGCAGTATTTT
>.|TRBJ2-3|TRBV2|TRBD2
CASRALAGPTDTQYF
TGTGCCAGCAGGGCCTTAGCGGGGCCCACAGATACGCAGTATTTT
>few|TRBJ2-2|TRBV6-6|TRBD2
CASLAGENTGELFF
TGTGCCAGCCTAGCGGGAGAGAACACCGGGGAGCTGTTTTTT
>few|TRBJ2-2|TRBV7-3|.
CASRSTGTAGELFF
TGTGCCAGCAGGTCAACCGGGACTGCCGGGGAGCTGTTTTTT
>.|TRBJ2-7|TRBV2|TRBD1
CASSSRTGAGEQYF
TGTGCCAGCAGTTCTAGGACAGGGGCGGGCGAGCAGTACTTC
>.|TRBJ1-1|TRBV6-5|TRBD1
CASSVTGGRAEAFF
TGTGCCAGCAGTGTTACAGGGGGCCGGGCTGAAGCTTTCTTT
>.|TRBJ2-2|TRBV6-4|TRBD2
CASSDSVRLAGGPVGELFF
TGTGCCAGCAGTGACTCGGTTAGACTAGCGGGGGGGCCGGTCGGGGAGCTGTTTTTT
>.|TRBJ1-6|TRBV27|.
CASSFKGGDSYNSPLHF
TGTGCCAGCAGTTTCAAAGGGGGTGACTCCTATAATTCACCCCTCCACTTT
>.|TRBJ2-5|TRBV7-8|TRBD1
CASSLAGTGGETQYF
TGTGCCAGCAGCTTAGCCGGGACAGGGGGAGAGACCCAGTACTTC
>many|TRBJ2-4|TRBV5-5|TRBD1
CASSSDRGNIQYF
TGTGCCAGCAGCTCGGACAGGGGAAACATTCAGTACTTC
>.|TRBJ2-7|TRBV7-8|TRBD1
CASSRGQGEVEQYF
TGTGCCAGCAGCAGGGGACAGGGGGAAGTCGAGCAGTACTTC
>.|TRBJ2-2|TRBV4-1|.
CASSQQHPGRSTGELFF
TGCGCCAGCAGCCAACAACATCCGGGGAGAAGTACCGGGGAGCTGTTTTTT
>.|TRBJ2-7|TRBV5-1|TRBD1
CASTLNPITGDEQYF
TGCGCCAGCACCCTGAACCCTATTACAGGGGACGAGCAGTACTTC
>.|TRBJ1-1|TRBV19|.
CASNEGQLTEAFF
TGTGCCAGTAATGAAGGACAGCTCACTGAAGCTTTCTTT
>.|TRBJ2-7|TRBV11-2|.
CASSLGPGVGYEQYF
TGTGCCAGCAGCTTAGGGCCGGGGGTGGGATACGAGCAGTACTTC
>.|TRBJ1-3|TRBV5-5|.
CASSRAGTGNTIYF
TGTGCCAGCAGCCGGGCGGGGACTGGAAACACCATATATTTT
>once|TRBJ1-6|TRBV27|.
CASRTGVNSPLHF
TGTGCCAGCAGAACCGGGGTGAATTCACCCCTCCACTTT
>.|TRBJ1-2|TRBV4-1|.
CAIPTAFGSGYTF
TGCGCCATCCCGACAGCGTTCGGTAGTGGCTACACCTTC
>few|TRBJ2-1|TRBV2|TRBD2
CAGRVLAGYYNEQFF
TGTGCCGGCCGGGTACTAGCGGGGTATTACAATGAGCAGTTCTTC
>.|TRBJ1-2|TRBV15|TRBD1
CATSSDSLDREDGYTF
TGTGCCACCAGCAGCGATTCCCTCGACAGGGAGGATGGCTACACCTTC
>.|TRBJ2-1|TRBV6-5|.
CASSLGPNNEQFF
TGTGCCAGCAGTCTCGGTCCCAACAATGAGCAGTTCTTC
>.|TRBJ2-7|TRBV9|.
CASSVDSGGRGSAYEQYF
TGTGCCAGCAGCGTAGATTCTGGTGGCAGGGGATCGGCCTACGAGCAGTACTTC
>.|TRBJ1-4|TRBV9|.
CASSGGDGNEKLFF
TGTGCCAGTTCCGGAGGGGACGGCAATGAAAAACTGTTTTTT
>medium-sized|TRBJ1-1|TRBV30|.
CAWIWNTEAFF
TGTGCCTGGATATGGAACACTGAAGCTTTCTTT
>once|TRBJ1-1|TRBV29-1|.
CSVEYRVDTEAFF
TGCAGCGTTGAGTACAGGGTGGACACTGAAGCTTTCTTT
>few|TRBJ2-7|TRBV10-3|TRBD1
CAISVQGLQTDEQYF
TGTGCCATCAGTGTACAGGGGCTGCAAACGGACGAGCAGTACTTC
>.|TRBJ2-1|TRBV2|TRBD2
CASSSAGGGDSYNEQFF
TGTGCCAGCAGTAGTGCTGGCGGGGGGGACTCCTACAATGAGCAGTTCTTC
>.|TRBJ2-7|TRBV7-8|TRBD1
CASRRTGAYEQYF
TGTGCCAGCAGACGAACAGGGGCCTACGAGCAGTACTTC
>few|TRBJ1-4|TRBV7-6|.
CASSPGGSREKLFF
TGTGCCAGCAGCCCGGGGGGGTCGAGGGAAAAACTGTTTTTT
>.|TRBJ2-7|TRBV5-4|.
CASSFGQGGYYEQYF
TGTGCCAGCAGCTTTGGACAGGGAGGGTACTACGAGCAGTACTTC
>.|TRBJ1-5|TRBV27|.
CASRVGGYSNQPQHF
TGTGCCAGCAGGGTAGGGGGTTATAGCAATCAGCCCCAGCATTTT
>.|TRBJ1-2|TRBV7-3|.
CASSLGGYGYTF
TGTGCCAGCAGCTTAGGCGGGTATGGCTACACCTTC
>.|TRBJ2-3|TRBV5-1|TRBD2
CASSAGGDTDTQYF
TGCGCCAGCAGCGCCGGGGGGGACACAGATACGCAGTATTTT
>.|TRBJ1-2|TRBV4-2|.
CASSQDLGARVYGYTF
TGTGCCAGCAGCCAAGATCTAGGGGCCAGGGTGTATGGCTACACCTTC
>once|TRBJ1-5|TRBV15|.
CATRGGSQPQHF
TGTGCCACCCGGGGAGGTAGTCAGCCCCAGCATTTT
>.|TRBJ2-3|TRBV5-4|.
CASSLGTGTDTQYF
TGTGCCAGCAGCTTGGGGACAGGCACAGATACGCAGTATTTT
>.|TRBJ2-7|TRBV11-2|.
CASSLEGGVSSEQYF
TGTGCCAGCAGCTTAGAGGGTGGAGTTTCCTCCGAGCAGTACTTC
>.|TRBJ2-2|TRBV5-4|TRBD1
CASSPGQGAFSGELFF
TGTGCCAGCAGCCCCGGACAGGGGGCATTCTCCGGGGAGCTGTTTTTT
>.|TRBJ1-4|TRBV6-5|TRBD1
CASSYEQGNEKLFF
TGTGCCAGCAGTTACGAACAGGGGAATGAAAAACTGTTTTTT
>.|TRBJ1-3|TRBV4-1|.
CASSQAILGQRSGNTIYF
TGCGCCAGCAGCCAGGCGATACTGGGGCAGCGCTCTGGAAACACCATATATTTT
>.|TRBJ2-5|TRBV7-9|TRBD2
CASMPGSGGGTQYF
TGTGCCAGCATGCCGGGTAGCGGGGGGGGGACCCAGTACTTC
>few|TRBJ2-5|TRBV6-1|TRBD2
CASISLAGGGETQYF
TGTGCCAGTATTAGTTTGGCGGGGGGGGGAGAGACCCAGTACTTC
>.|TRBJ2-4|TRBV7-8|TRBD2
CASSKMRGRNIQYF
TGTGCCAGCAGCAAAATGCGGGGGAGAAACATTCAGTACTTC